Reported below is one T cell receptor beta chain. It has no known antigen specificity. The sample holds no much larger clone one base away, and base qualities are not on file. This specimen belongs to a study of beta chain features in type 1 diabetes (dated by TCRdb to between 2017 and 2018). General notes on the study: Mean age, gender distribution, total cell number and subset yield were not different between patients and healthy donors. A total of about 100 million sorted cells were examined across all samples, and RNA yield correlated strongly with the number of cells per subset. The study compared TCRB repertoires of sorted circulating CD4+ T cell subsets between recently diagnosed type 1 diabetes patients and matched healthy donors. Naive and central memory subsets were obtained from all 30 or so donors, but regulatory and stem cell-like memory subsets were isolated from only 8 patients and roughly 8 healthy donors. The paper's findings and limits, for the study overall: Type 1 diabetes patients showed a moderate but significant shortening of TCRB CDR3 length in all four CD4+ subsets. Fewer insertions and more nucleotide deletions at VDJ recombination sites were observed in patients with type 1 diabetes, implying thymic rearrangement abnormalities. Because cDNA rather than genomic DNA was sequenced, highly expressing activated cells could have been over-represented, although no difference in activation and CD3 levels was found between groups. Because small numbers of individuals were included in the HLA sub-analyses, any influence of HLA type on TCRB rearrangement was left unresolved. Naive, central memory and regulatory TCRB repertoires appeared more similar among patients than among healthy donors. Shorter templates might be favored by PCR, yet because patient and control samples were amplified and corrected together, any such skew would affect both groups equally.

V sheds 4 bases and J sheds 9 bases, leaving 12 bases between their ends. The CDR3 runs 12 residues from the cysteine to the phenylalanine. Of all the DNA, just the CDR3 is kept, 36 bases in frame from base 1. Looking up the germline V gene (reference sequence) yields CDR1 SEHNR and CDR2 FQNEAQ. From each donor, a single peripheral blood sample of about 100 mL on average was drawn into heparinised tubes. A BD FACSAria II was used to sort naive, central memory, regulatory and stem cell-like memory CD4+ T cells with a panel that included CD45RO, CCR7, CD25, CD127, CD95 and CD27. A purity above 98% was achieved for all sorted populations. PBMCs were isolated right away by Lymphoprep density gradient centrifugation and were stained directly, without culture. So that batch effects would be minimized, each experiment stained and sorted samples in pairs, pairing one healthy donor with one patient. The High Capacity cDNA Reverse Transcription Kit was used to reverse transcribe all of the isolated RNA, meaning that expressed TCRB transcripts were what got sequenced. Deep immunoSEQ sequencing was applied to naive, central memory and regulatory T cell samples, giving an average of roughly 3.5 million total reads per sample. After sorted cells were lysed in RLT buffer, RNA was extracted with DNase-treated RNeasy Micro or Mini kits, with the choice depending on cell number. To prevent cross-contamination, each cell subset was processed individually, whereas patient and healthy donor samples were processed jointly. TCRB sequences were amplified from cDNA with the immunoSEQ multiplex PCR, producing 87-bp fragments spanning the CDR3 region. The amplicons were sequenced using the Illumina HiSeq platform. For the original study's pipeline: Synthetic template baselines were used to correct PCR bias computationally, reads within Hamming distance 2 were collapsed together, and singletons that could not be merged were discarded. Reads were aligned against IMGT so that V, D and J genes, CDR3 length and insertions or deletions at six rearrangement sites could be assigned. Clonotype counts were normalized to sorted cell number within each subset before computing true diversity and Gini coefficients with the tcR R package. The overlap coefficient, calculated on TCRB nucleotide sequences, was used to measure repertoire sharing. TCRdb holds this immuneACCESS table with in-frame rearrangements only. Some clones are missing; in checked studies, unresolved V genes explain under half, and the rest has no known cause. V, J and clone size derive from that table, while D and trimming were established from the DNA sequence. The table for this sample lists fewer than 350,000 clones; roughly 8% of them were counted only once. Of the sample, more than 0.8% is held by the ten largest clones.

The rearranged segments are TRBV7-9 and TRBJ1-1; no D gene can be assigned with confidence. The origin of this receptor is a woman in her late teens or twenties in good health. The sample was central memory CD4+ T cells from blood. The encoded CDR3 is CASSSAGSQAFF. The DNA sequence is TGTGCCAGCAGCTCAGCCGGGTCGCAAGCTTTCTTT.